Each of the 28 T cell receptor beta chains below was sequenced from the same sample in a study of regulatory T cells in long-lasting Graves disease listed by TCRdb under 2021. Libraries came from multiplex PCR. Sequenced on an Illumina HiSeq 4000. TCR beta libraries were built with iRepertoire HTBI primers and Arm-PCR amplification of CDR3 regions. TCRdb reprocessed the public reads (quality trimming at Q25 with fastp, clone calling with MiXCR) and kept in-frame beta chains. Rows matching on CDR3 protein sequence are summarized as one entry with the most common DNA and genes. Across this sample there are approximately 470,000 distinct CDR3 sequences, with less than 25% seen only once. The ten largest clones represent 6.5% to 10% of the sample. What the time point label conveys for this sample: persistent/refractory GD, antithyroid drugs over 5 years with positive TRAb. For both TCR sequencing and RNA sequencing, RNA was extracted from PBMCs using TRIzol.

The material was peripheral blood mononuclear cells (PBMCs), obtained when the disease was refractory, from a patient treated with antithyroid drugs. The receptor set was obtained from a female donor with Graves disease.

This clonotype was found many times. This chain's CDR3 is CASSTRSQPQHF. The CDR3 bases are TGTGCCAGCAGTACAAGGTCTCAGCCCCAGCATTTT. The gene calls are TRBV12-3 or TRBV12-4 and TRBJ1-5, with unresolved D. V was clipped by 5 bases and J by 6 bases, with 8 bases between them. The CDR3 has 12 residues.

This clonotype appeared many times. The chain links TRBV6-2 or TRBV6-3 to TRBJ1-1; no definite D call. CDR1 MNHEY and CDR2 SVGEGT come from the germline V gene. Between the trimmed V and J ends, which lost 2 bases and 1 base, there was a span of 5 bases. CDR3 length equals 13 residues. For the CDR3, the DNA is TGTGCCAGCAGTTACGGGCCGAACACTGAAGCTTTCTTT. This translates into CASSYGPNTEAFF.

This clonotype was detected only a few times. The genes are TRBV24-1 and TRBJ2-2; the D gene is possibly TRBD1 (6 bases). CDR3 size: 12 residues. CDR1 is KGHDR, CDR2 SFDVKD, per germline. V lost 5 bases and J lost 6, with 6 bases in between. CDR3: CATSGTAGELFF. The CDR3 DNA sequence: TGTGCCACCAGTGGGACAGCCGGGGAGCTGTTTTTT.

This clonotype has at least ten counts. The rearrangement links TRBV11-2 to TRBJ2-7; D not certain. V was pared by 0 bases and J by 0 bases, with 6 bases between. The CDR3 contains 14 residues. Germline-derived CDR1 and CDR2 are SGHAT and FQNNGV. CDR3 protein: CASSLEAYSYEQYF. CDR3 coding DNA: TGTGCCAGCAGCTTAGAAGCGTACTCCTACGAGCAGTACTTC.

The CDR3 DNA is TGTGCCAGCAGTTTAGAGCACACAGATACGCAGTATTTT. Translated, it gives CASSLEHTDTQYF. The J gene is TRBJ2-3, the V gene TRBV28; D unclear. The CDR3 is 13 residues long. Trimming took 2 bases from V and 2 from J, leaving 5 bases between them. CDR1 MDHEN and CDR2 SYDVKM come from the germline V gene. The variable domain in full, with the rest retrieved from reference TRBV28 and TRBJ2-3, is DVKVTQSSRYLVKRTGEKVFLECVQDMDHENMFWYRQDPGLGLRLIYFSYDVKMKEKGDIPEGYSVSREKKERFSLILESASTNQTSMYLCASSLEHTDTQYFGPGTRLTVL.

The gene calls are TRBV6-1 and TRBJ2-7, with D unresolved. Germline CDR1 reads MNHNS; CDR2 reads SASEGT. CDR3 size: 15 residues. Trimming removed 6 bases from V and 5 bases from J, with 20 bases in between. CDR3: CASRVELSYPHEQYF. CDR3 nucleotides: TGTGCCAGCAGAGTTGAGCTGTCATACCCCCACGAGCAGTACTTC.

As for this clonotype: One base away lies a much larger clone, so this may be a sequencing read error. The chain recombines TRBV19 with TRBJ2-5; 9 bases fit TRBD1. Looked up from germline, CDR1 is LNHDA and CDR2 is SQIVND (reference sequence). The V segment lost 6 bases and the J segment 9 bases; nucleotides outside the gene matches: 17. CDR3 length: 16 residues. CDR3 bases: TGTGCCAGTAGGAAAGCCTCGGGACAGGGAAGGAAGGCCCAGTACTTC. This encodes CASRKASGQGRKAQYF.

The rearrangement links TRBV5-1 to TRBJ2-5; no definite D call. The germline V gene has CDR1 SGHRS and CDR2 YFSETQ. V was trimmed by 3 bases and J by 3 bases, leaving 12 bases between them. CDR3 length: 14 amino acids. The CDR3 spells CASSSRRPEETQYF. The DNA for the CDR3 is TGCGCCAGCAGCTCCCGGAGACCTGAAGAGACCCAGTACTTC.

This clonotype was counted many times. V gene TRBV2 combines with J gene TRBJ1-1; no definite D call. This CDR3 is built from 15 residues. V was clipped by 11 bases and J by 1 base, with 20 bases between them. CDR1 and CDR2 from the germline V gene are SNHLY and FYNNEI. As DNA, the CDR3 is TGTGCCGGTCGGCCGGCCCTTAGTGGGAACACTGAAGCTTTCTTT. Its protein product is CAGRPALSGNTEAFF.

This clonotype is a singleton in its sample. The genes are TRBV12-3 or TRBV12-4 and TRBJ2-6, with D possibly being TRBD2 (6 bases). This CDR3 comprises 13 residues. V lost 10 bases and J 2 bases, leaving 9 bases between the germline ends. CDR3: CATSSAGANVLTF. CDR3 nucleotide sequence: TGTGCCACTTCTAGCGCTGGGGCCAACGTCCTGACTTTC.

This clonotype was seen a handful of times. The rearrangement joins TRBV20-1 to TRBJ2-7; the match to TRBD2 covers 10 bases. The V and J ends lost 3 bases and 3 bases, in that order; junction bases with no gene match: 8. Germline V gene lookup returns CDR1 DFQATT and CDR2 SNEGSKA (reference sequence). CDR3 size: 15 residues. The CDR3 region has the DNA TGCAGTGCTAGCCCGCTAGCGGGAGTGATCTACGAGCAGTACTTC. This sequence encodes CSASPLAGVIYEQYF.

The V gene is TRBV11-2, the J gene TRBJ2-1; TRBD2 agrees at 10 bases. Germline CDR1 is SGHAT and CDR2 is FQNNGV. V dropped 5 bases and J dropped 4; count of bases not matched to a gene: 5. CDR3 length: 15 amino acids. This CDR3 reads CASSPSSGSYNEQFF. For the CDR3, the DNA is TGTGCCAGCAGCCCGTCTAGCGGGAGTTACAATGAGCAGTTCTTC. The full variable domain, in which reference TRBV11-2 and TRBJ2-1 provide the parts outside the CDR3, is EAGVAQSPRYKIIEKRQSVAFWCNPISGHATLYWYQQILGQGPKLLIQFQNNGVVDDSQLPKDRFSAERLKGVDSTLKIQPAKLEDSAVYLCASSPSSGSYNEQFFGPGTRLTVL.

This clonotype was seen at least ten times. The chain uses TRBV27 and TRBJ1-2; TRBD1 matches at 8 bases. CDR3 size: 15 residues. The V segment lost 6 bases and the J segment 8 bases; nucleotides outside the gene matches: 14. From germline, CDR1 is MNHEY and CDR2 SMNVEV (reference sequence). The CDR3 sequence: CASSARTRGRGGYTF. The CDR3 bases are TGTGCCAGCAGCGCGCGAACCAGGGGGCGCGGAGGCTACACCTTC.

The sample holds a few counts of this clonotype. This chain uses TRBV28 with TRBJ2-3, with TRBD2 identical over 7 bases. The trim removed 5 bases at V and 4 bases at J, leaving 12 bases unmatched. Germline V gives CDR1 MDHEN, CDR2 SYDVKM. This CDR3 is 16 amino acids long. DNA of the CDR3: TGTGCCAGCAGTCCTCTTCGGGGGGTTTGGGCAGATACGCAGTATTTT. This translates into CASSPLRGVWADTQYF. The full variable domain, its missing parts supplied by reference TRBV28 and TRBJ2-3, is DVKVTQSSRYLVKRTGEKVFLECVQDMDHENMFWYRQDPGLGLRLIYFSYDVKMKEKGDIPEGYSVSREKKERFSLILESASTNQTSMYLCASSPLRGVWADTQYFGPGTRLTVL.

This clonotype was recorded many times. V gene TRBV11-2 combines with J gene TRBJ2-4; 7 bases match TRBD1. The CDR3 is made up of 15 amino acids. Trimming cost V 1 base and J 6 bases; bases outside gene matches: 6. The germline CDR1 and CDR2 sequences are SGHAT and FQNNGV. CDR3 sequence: CASSLGDTGANIQYF. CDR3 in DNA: TGTGCCAGCAGCTTAGGGGACACAGGGGCAAACATTCAGTACTTC.

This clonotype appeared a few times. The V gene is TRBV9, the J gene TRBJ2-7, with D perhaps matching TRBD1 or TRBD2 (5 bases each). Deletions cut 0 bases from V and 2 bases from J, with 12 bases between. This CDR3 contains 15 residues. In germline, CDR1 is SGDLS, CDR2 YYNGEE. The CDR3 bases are TGTGCCAGCAGCGTAGGTGGGGACGCCACCTACGAGCAGTACTTC. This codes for CASSVGGDATYEQYF.

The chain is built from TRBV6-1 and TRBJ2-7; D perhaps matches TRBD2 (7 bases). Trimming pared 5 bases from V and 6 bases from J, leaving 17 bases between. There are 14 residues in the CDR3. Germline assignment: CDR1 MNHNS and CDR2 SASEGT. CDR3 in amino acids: CASSPRGAMGEQYF. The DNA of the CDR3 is TGTGCCAGCAGTCCCCGGGGGGCCATGGGCGAGCAGTACTTC.

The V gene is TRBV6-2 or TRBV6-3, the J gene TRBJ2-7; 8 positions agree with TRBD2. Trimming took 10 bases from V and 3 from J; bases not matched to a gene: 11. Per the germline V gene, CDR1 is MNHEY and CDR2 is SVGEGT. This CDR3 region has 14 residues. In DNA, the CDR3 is TGTGCCACCGTCTCGGGAAGCGGGAGCTACGAGCAGTACTTC. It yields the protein CATVSGSGSYEQYF.

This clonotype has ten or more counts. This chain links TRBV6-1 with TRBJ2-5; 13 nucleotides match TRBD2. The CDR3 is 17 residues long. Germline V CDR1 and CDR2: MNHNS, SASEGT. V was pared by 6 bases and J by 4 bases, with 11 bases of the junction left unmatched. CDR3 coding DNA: TGTGCCAGCAGCGGCGGAGGGACTAGCGGGAACCGAGAGACCCAGTACTTC. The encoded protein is CASSGGGTSGNRETQYF.

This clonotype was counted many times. The CDR3 region is CAISESREGDPYEQYF. CDR3 bases: TGTGCCATCAGTGAGTCGAGAGAGGGGGACCCCTACGAGCAGTACTTC. This chain links TRBV10-3 with TRBJ2-7; possible D gene TRBD1, 6 bases. This CDR3 spans 16 amino acids. Germline V gene data show CDR1 as ENHRY and CDR2 as SYGVKD. Trimming removed 0 bases from V and 2 bases from J, with 14 bases in between.

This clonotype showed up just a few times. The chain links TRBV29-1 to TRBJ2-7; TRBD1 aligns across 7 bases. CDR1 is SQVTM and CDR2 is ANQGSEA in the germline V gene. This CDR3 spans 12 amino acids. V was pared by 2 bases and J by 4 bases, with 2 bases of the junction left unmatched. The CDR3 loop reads CSVESQGYEQYF. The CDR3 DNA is TGCAGCGTTGAATCACAGGGGTACGAGCAGTACTTC.

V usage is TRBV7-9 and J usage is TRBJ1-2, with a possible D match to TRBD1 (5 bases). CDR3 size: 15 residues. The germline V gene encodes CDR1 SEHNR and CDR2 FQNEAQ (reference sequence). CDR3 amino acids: CGVGDREEFAYGYTF. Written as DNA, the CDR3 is TGTGGAGTGGGGGATAGGGAGGAATTCGCATATGGCTACACCTTC.

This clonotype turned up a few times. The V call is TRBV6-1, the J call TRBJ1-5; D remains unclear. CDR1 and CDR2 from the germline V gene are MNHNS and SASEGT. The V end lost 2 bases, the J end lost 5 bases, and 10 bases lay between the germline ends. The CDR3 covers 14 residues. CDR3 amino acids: CASSEIWADQPQHF. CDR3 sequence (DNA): TGTGCCAGCAGTGAAATCTGGGCAGATCAGCCCCAGCATTTT.

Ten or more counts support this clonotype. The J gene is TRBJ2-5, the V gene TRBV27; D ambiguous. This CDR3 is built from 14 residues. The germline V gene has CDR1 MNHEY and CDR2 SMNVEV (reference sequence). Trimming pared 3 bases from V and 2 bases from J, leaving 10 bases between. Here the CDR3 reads CASSLSIRQETQYF. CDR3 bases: TGTGCCAGCAGTTTGAGCATTCGACAAGAGACCCAGTACTTC.

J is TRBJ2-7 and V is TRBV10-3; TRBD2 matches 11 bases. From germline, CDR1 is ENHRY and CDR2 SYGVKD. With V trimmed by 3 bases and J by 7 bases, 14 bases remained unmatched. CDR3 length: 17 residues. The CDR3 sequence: CAISEAGTSGSFGEQYF. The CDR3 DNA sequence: TGTGCCATCAGTGAAGCCGGGACTAGCGGCAGCTTCGGGGAGCAGTACTTC.

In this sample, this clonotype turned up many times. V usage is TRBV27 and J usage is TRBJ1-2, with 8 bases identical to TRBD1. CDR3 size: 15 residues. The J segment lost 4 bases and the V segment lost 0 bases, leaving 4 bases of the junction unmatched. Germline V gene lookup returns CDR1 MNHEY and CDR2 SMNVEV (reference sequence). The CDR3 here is CASSLSRTGIYGYTF. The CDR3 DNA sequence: TGTGCCAGCAGTTTATCCAGGACAGGGATCTATGGCTACACCTTC.

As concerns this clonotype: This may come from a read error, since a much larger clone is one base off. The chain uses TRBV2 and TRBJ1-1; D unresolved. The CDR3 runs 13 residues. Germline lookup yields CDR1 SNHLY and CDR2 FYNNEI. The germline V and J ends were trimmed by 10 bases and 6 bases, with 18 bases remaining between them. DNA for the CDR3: TGTGCCAACAGCGGCCAATACAGCCCTGAAGCTTTCTTT. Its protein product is CANSGQYSPEAFF.

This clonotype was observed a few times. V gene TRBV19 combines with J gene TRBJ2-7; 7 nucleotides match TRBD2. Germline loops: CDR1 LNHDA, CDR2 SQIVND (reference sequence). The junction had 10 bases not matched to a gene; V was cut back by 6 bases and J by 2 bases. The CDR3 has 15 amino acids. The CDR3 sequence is CASRGGKDSTYEQYF. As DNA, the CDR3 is TGTGCCAGTAGGGGGGGGAAAGATTCTACCTACGAGCAGTACTTC.